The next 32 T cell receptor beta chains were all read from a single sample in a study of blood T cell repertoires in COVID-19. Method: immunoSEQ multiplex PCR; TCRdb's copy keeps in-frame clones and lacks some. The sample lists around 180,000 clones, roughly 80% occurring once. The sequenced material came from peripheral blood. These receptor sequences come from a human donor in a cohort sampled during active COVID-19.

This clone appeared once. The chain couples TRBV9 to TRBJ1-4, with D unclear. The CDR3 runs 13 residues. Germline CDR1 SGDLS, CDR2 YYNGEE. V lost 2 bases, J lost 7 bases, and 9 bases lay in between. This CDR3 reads CASSVGSAEKLFF. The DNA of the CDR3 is TGTGCCAGCAGCGTGGGGAGTGCTGAAAAACTGTTTTTT.

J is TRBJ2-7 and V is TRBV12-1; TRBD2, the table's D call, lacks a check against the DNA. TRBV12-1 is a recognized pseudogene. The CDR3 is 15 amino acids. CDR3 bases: TGTGCCAGCAGCCCTCCGGGGGGAACTCGCTACGAGCAGTACTTC. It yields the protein CASSPPGGTRYEQYF.

CDR3 sequence: CATQEETGSTDTQYF. The CDR3 DNA sequence: TGTGCCACCCAAGAAGAGACAGGAAGCACAGATACGCAGTATTTT. The chain recombines TRBV28 with TRBJ2-3; possible D gene TRBD1, 6 bases. Trimming took off 10 bases at V and 0 bases at J, with 17 bases between the two ends. The CDR3 totals 15 residues. Germline-derived CDR1 and CDR2 are MDHEN and SYDVKM.

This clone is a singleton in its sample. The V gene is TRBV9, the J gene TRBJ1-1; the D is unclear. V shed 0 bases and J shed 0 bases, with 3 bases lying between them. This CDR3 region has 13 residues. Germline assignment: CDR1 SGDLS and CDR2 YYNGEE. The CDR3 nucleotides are TGTGCCAGCAGCGTAGCTGTGAACACTGAAGCTTTCTTT. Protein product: CASSVAVNTEAFF.

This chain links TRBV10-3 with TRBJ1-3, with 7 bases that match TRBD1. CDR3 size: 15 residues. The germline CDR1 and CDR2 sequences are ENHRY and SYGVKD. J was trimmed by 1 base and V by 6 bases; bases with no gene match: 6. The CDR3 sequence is CAIRGDSRSGNTIYF. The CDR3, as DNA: TGTGCCATCAGGGGGGACAGCCGGTCTGGAAACACCATATATTTT.

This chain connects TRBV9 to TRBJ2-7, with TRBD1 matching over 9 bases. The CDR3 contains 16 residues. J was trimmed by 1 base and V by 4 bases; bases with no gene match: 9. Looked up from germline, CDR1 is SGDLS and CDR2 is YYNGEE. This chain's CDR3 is CASSPVGGTGSYEQYF. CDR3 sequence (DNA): TGTGCCAGCAGCCCAGTCGGAGGGACAGGGTCCTACGAGCAGTACTTC.

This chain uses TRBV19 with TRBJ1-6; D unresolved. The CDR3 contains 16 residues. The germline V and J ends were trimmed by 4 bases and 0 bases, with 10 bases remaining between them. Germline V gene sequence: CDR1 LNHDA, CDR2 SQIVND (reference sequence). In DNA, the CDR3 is TGTGCCAGTAGTAGGGCCGCAAGCTCCTATAATTCACCCCTCCACTTT. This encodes CASSRAASSYNSPLHF.

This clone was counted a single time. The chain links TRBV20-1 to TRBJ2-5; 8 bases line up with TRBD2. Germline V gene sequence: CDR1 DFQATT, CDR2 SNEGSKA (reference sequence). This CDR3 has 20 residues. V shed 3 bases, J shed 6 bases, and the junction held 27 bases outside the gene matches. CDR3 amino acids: CSASAAGVTNAWSKGKTQYF. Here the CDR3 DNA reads TGCAGTGCTAGTGCAGCGGGAGTTACAAACGCCTGGTCAAAAGGAAAGACCCAGTACTTC.

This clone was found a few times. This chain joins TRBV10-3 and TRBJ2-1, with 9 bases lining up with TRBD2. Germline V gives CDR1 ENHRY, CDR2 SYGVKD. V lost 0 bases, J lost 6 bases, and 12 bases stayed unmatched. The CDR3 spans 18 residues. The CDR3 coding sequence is TGTGCCATCAGTGAGTCCACCTCGGGTAGCGGGAGTGGCAATGAGCAGTTCTTC. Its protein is CAISESTSGSGSGNEQFF.

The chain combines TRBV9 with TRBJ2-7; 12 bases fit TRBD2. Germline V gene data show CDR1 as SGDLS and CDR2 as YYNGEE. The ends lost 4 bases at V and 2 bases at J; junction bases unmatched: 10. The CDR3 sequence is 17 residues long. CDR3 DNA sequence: TGTGCCAGCAGCCGCTCGGGGACTAGCGGGTTCACCTACGAGCAGTACTTC. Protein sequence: CASSRSGTSGFTYEQYF.

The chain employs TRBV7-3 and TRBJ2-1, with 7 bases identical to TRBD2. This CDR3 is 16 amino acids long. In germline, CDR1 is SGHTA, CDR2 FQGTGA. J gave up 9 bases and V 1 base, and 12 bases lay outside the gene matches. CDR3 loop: CASSLNPGLGMGEQFF. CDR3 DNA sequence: TGTGCCAGCAGCTTAAACCCCGGACTAGGGATGGGTGAGCAGTTCTTC. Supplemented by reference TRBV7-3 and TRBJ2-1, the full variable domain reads GAGVSQTPSNKVTEKGKYVELRCDPISGHTALYWYRQSLGQGPEFLIYFQGTGAADDSGLPNDRFFAVRPEGSVSTLKIQRTERGDSAVYLCASSLNPGLGMGEQFFGPGTRLTVL.

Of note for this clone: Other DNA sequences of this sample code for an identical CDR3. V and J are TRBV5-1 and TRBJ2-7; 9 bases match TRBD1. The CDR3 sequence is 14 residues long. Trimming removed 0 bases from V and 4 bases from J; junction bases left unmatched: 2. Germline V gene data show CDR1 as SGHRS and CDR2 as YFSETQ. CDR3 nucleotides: TGCGCCAGCAGCTTGGACAGGGGGCCGTACGAGCAGTACTTC. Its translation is CASSLDRGPYEQYF.

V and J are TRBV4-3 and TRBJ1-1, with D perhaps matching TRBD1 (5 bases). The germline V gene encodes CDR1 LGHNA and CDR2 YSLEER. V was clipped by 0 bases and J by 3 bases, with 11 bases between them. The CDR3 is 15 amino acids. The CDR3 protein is CASSQDPRADTEAFF. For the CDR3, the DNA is TGCGCCAGCAGCCAAGACCCCAGGGCGGACACTGAAGCTTTCTTT.

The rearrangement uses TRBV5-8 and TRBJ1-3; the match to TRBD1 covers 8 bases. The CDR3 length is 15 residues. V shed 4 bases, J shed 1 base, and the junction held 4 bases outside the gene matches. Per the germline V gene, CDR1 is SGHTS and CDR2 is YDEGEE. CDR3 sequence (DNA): TGTGCCAGCAGCCCACGGACAGGGTCTGGAAACACCATATATTTT. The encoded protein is CASSPRTGSGNTIYF.

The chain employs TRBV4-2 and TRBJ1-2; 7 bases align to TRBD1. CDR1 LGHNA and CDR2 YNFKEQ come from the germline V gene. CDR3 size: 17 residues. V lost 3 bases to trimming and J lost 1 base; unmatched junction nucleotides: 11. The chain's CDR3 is CASSQEFDRAHNYGYTF. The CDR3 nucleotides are TGTGCCAGCAGCCAGGAATTCGACAGGGCCCATAACTATGGCTACACCTTC.

For the CDR3, the DNA is TGTGCCAGCAGCCCCTTTTGGGGGCGACGGGACGAGCAGTACTTC. This encodes CASSPFWGRRDEQYF. The chain uses TRBV14 and TRBJ2-7; D possibly corresponds to TRBD1 (6 bases). V was trimmed by 4 bases and J by 5 bases, leaving 18 bases between them. The length of the CDR3 is 15 residues. The V gene's germline CDR1 is SGHDN and CDR2 FVKESK.

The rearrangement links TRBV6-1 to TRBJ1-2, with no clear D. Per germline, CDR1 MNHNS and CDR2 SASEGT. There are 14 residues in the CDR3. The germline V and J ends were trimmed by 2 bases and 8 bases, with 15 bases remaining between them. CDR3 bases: TGTGCCAGCAGTGAAACCCAGCCGAGGGTCGGCTACACCTTC. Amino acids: CASSETQPRVGYTF.

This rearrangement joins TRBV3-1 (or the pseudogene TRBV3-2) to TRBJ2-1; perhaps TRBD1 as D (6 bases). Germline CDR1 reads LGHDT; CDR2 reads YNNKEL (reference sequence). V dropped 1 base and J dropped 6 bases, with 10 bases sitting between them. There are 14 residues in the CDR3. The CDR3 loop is CASSQGRGGNEQFF. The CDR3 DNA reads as TGTGCCAGCAGCCAAGGCAGGGGTGGCAATGAGCAGTTCTTC.

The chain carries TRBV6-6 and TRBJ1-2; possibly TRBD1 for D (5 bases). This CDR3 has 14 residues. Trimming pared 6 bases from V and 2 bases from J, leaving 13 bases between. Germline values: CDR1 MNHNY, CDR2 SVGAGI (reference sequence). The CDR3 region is CASSRMTDNYGYTF. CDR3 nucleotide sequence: TGTGCCAGCAGCCGTATGACAGACAACTATGGCTACACCTTC.

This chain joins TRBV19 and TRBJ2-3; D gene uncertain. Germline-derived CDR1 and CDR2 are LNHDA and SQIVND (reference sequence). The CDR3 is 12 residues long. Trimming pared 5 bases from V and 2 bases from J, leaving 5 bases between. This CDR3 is CASSQNTDTQYF. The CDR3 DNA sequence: TGTGCCAGTAGTCAAAACACAGATACGCAGTATTTT.

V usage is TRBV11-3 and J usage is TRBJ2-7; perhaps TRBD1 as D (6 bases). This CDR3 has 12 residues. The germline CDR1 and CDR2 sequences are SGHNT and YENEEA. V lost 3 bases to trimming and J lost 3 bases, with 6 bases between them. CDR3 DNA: TGTGCCAGCAGCTTGACAGGCTACGAGCAGTACTTC. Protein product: CASSLTGYEQYF.

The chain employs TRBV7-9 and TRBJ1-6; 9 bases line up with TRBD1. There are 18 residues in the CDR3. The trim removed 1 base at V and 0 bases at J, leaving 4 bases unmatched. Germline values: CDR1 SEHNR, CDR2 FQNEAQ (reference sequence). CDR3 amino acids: CASSLEDRGGSYNSPLHF. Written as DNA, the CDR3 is TGTGCCAGCAGCTTAGAGGACAGGGGTGGCTCCTATAATTCACCCCTCCACTTT.

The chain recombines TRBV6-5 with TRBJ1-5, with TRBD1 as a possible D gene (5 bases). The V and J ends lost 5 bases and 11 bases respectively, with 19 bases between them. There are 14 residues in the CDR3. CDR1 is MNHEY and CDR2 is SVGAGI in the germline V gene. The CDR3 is CASSPGTSGVAQHF. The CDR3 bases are TGTGCCAGCAGTCCCGGGACGTCGGGGGTAGCCCAGCATTTT.

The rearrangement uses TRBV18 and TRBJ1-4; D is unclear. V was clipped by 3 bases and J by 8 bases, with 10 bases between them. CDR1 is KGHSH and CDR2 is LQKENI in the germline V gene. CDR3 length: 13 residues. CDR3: CASSPFEREKLFF. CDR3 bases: TGTGCCAGCTCACCGTTTGAGAGAGAAAAACTGTTTTTT. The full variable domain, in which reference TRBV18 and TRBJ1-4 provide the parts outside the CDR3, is NAGVMQNPRHLVRRRGQEARLRCSPMKGHSHVYWYRQLPEEGLKFMVYLQKENIIDESGMPKERFSAEFPKEGPSILRIQQVVRGDSAAYFCASSPFEREKLFFGSGTQLSVL.

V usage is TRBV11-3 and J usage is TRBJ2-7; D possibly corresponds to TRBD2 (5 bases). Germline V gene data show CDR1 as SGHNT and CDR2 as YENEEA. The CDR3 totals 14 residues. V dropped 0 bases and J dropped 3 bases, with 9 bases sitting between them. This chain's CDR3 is CASSLERGSYEQYF. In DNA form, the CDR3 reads TGTGCCAGCAGCTTAGAACGGGGAAGCTACGAGCAGTACTTC.

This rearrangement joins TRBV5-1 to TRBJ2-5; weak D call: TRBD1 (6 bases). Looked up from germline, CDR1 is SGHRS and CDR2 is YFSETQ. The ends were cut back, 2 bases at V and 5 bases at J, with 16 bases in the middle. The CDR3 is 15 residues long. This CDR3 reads CASSLLGGDGETQYF. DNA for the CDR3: TGCGCCAGCAGCTTATTAGGGGGAGATGGGGAGACCCAGTACTTC.

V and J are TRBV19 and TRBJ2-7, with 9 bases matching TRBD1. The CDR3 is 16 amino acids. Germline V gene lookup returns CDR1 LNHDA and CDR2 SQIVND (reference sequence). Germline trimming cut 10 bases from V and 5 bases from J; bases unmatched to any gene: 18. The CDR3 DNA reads TGTGCCACCTCCCCGGGGGGACAGGGCCCTCTCGACGAGCAGTACTTC. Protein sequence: CATSPGGQGPLDEQYF.

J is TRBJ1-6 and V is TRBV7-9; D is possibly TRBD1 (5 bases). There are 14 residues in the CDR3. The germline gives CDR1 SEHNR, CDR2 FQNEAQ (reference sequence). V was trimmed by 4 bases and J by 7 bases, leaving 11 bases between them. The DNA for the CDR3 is TGTGCCAGCAGCTGGGGGGGAGGGAATTCACCCCTCCACTTT. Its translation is CASSWGGGNSPLHF.

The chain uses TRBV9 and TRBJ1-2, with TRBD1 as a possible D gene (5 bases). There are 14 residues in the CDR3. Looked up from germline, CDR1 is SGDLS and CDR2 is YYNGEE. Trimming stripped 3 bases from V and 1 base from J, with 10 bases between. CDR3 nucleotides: TGTGCCAGCAGCGCGAGACAGATTAACTATGGCTACACCTTC. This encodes CASSARQINYGYTF.

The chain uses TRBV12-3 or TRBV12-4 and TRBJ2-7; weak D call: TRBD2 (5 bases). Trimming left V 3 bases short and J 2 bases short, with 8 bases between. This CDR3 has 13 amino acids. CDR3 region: CASSFEGPYEQYF. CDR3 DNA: TGTGCCAGCAGTTTCGAGGGTCCCTACGAGCAGTACTTC.

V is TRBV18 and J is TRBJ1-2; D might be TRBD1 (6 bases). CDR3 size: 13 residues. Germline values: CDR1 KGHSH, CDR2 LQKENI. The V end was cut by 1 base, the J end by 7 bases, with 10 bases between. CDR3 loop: CASSPQTGLGYTF. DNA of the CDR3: TGTGCCAGCTCACCACAGACAGGTCTTGGCTACACCTTC. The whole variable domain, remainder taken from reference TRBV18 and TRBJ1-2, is NAGVMQNPRHLVRRRGQEARLRCSPMKGHSHVYWYRQLPEEGLKFMVYLQKENIIDESGMPKERFSAEFPKEGPSILRIQQVVRGDSAAYFCASSPQTGLGYTFGSGTRLTVV.

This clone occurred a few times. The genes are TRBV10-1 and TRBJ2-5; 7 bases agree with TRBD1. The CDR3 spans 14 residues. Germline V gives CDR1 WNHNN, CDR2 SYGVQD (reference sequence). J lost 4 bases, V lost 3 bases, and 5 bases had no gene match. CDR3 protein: CASSDRGLGETQYF. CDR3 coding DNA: TGCGCCAGCAGTGATAGGGGGCTCGGAGAGACCCAGTACTTC.